These 15 T cell receptor beta chains were sequenced from one sample in a study of identical twins. One entry per CDR3 protein, called by TCRdb with MiXCR from the 5' RACE reads. Here the sample spans under 900,000 distinct CDR3 sequences, 9% to 15% being singletons. These data were also filed under a second study, of yellow fever vaccine responses in identical twins.

The sequencing input was PBMCs. The receptors derive from a woman between 18 and 30 years old in good health.

The rearrangement uses TRBV28 and TRBJ2-5; TRBD1 matches at 8 bases. V lost 6 bases to trimming and J lost 4 bases; unmatched junction nucleotides: 10. The length of the CDR3 is 15 residues. Per the germline V gene, CDR1 is MDHEN and CDR2 is SYDVKM. The CDR3 sequence: CASRLGDDRGETQYF. The CDR3 nucleotides are TGTGCCAGCAGGTTGGGGGATGACAGGGGAGAGACCCAGTACTTC.

This clonotype was observed a handful of times. Here the CDR3 DNA reads TGTGCCAGCAGCTCCCTCACCCGGGATCAAGAGACCCAGTACTTC. This gives the protein CASSSLTRDQETQYF. The gene calls are TRBV5-6 and TRBJ2-5, with a possible D match to TRBD2 (5 bases). Germline assignment: CDR1 SGHDT and CDR2 YYEEEE. The CDR3 loop spans 15 amino acids. Trimming stripped 3 bases from V and 2 bases from J, with 14 bases between.

This clonotype was recorded a few times. The chain couples TRBV5-1 to TRBJ2-5; D is tentatively TRBD1 or TRBD2 (5 bases each). CDR1 is SGHRS, CDR2 YFSETQ, per germline. This CDR3 region has 14 residues. Trimming removed 4 bases at V and 3 bases at J, with 13 bases between. CDR3 nucleotides: TGCGCCAGCAGCGGGAGTGGGGGAGAAGAGACCCAGTACTTC. Translating gives CASSGSGGEETQYF. The full variable domain, in which reference TRBV5-1 and TRBJ2-5 provide the parts outside the CDR3, is KAGVTQTPRYLIKTRGQQVTLSCSPISGHRSVSWYQQTPGQGLQFLFEYFSETQRNKGNFPGRFSGRQFSNSRSEMNVSTLELGDSALYLCASSGSGGEETQYFGPGTRLLVL.

This clonotype has only a few counts. This chain joins TRBV12-5 and TRBJ2-2, with 9 bases identical to TRBD1. The CDR3 contains 16 residues. J was trimmed by 3 bases and V by 2 bases; bases with no gene match: 4. The germline V gene has CDR1 LGHNT and CDR2 FRNRAP. The CDR3 nucleotides are TGTGCTAGTGGTTTGACGACAGGGGGAGACACCGGGGAGCTGTTTTTT. It translates to CASGLTTGGDTGELFF. Variable domain in full (rest from reference TRBV12-5 and TRBJ2-2): DARVTQTPRHKVTEMGQEVTMRCQPILGHNTVFWYRQTMMQGLELLAYFRNRAPLDDSGMPKDRFSAEMPDATLATLKIQPSEPRDSAVYFCASGLTTGGDTGELFFGEGSRLTVL.

V is TRBV20-1 and J is TRBJ1-2; tentatively, D is TRBD1 (5 bases). CDR3 length: 14 amino acids. V was trimmed by 0 bases and J by 0 bases, leaving 8 bases between them. From germline, CDR1 is DFQATT and CDR2 SNEGSKA (reference sequence). The CDR3 here is CSARDPGANYGYTF. CDR3 sequence (DNA): TGCAGTGCTAGAGACCCGGGGGCTAACTATGGCTACACCTTC.

This clonotype was found a few times. J is TRBJ2-1 and V is TRBV20-1; TRBD2 aligns across 10 bases. The CDR3 is made up of 15 amino acids. J gave up 5 bases and V 6 bases, and 10 bases lay outside the gene matches. Germline CDR1 reads DFQATT; CDR2 reads SNEGSKA (reference sequence). CDR3 nucleotide sequence: TGCAGTGCACTAACCGGGACTAGCGCCAACAATGAGCAGTTCTTC. As protein: CSALTGTSANNEQFF.

This clonotype showed up just a few times. The CDR3 bases are TGTGCCAGCAGCCCTAAAGAGGGGCCCTACGAGCAGTACGTC. Its translation: CASSPKEGPYEQYV. The chain couples TRBV3-1 to TRBJ2-7, with D possibly called TRBD1 or TRBD2 (5 bases each). Between the trimmed V and J ends, which lost 4 bases and 2 bases, there was a span of 12 bases. Germline-derived CDR1 and CDR2 are LGHDT and YNNKEL (reference sequence). The CDR3 contains 14 residues.

This clonotype showed up just a few times. V is TRBV7-9 and J is TRBJ1-1, with TRBD1 matching over 11 bases. The CDR3 contains 15 residues. Germline values: CDR1 SEHNR, CDR2 FQNEAQ (reference sequence). The ends lost 4 bases at V and 4 bases at J; junction bases unmatched: 5. The CDR3, as DNA: TGTGCCAGCAGCTCCGGGACAGGGGGAGCCACTGAAGCTTTCTTT. Translated: CASSSGTGGATEAFF.

This clonotype was detected a few times. V gene TRBV24-1 combines with J gene TRBJ1-2; TRBD1 agrees at 11 bases. The CDR3 consists of 15 residues. V lost 3 bases, J lost 5 bases, and 4 bases stayed unmatched. Germline V CDR1 and CDR2: KGHDR, SFDVKD. The CDR3 region is CATSDGTGGRYGYTF. CDR3 nucleotides: TGTGCCACCAGTGATGGGACAGGGGGACGTTATGGCTACACCTTC.

This clonotype was counted a few times. This chain connects TRBV28 to TRBJ2-7, with D possibly matching TRBD2 (6 bases). Germline V gene sequence: CDR1 MDHEN, CDR2 SYDVKM. V shed 5 bases and J shed 4 bases, with 15 bases lying between them. This CDR3 spans 14 amino acids. The CDR3, as DNA: TGTGCCAGCAGTACCGGGGGTGAGGTGTACGAGCAGTACTTC. The encoded protein is CASSTGGEVYEQYF. The entire variable domain, with the rest obtained from reference TRBV28 and TRBJ2-7, is as follows: DVKVTQSSRYLVKRTGEKVFLECVQDMDHENMFWYRQDPGLGLRLIYFSYDVKMKEKGDIPEGYSVSREKKERFSLILESASTNQTSMYLCASSTGGEVYEQYFGPGTRLTVT.

This chain uses TRBV7-8 with TRBJ2-5; 8 nucleotides match TRBD1. Germline CDR1 SGHVS, CDR2 FQNEAQ. This CDR3 comprises 14 residues. V shed 1 base and J 5 bases; nucleotides not matched to a gene: 3. The CDR3 reads CASSLDNRGETQYF. The CDR3 DNA reads TGTGCCAGCAGCTTAGACAACAGGGGGGAGACCCAGTACTTC.

The gene calls are TRBV5-5 and TRBJ2-5, with 11 bases lining up with TRBD2. From germline, CDR1 is SGHKS and CDR2 YYEKEE (reference sequence). Trimming cost V 4 bases and J 4 bases; bases outside gene matches: 6. This CDR3 has 15 amino acids. The CDR3 DNA reads as TGTGCCAGCAGCAGACTAGCGGGGTGGAGAGAGACCCAGTACTTC. Translation gives CASSRLAGWRETQYF.

This chain connects TRBV5-1 to TRBJ2-1, with TRBD2 identical over 12 bases. J lost 5 bases, V lost 1 base, and 7 bases had no gene match. The germline gives CDR1 SGHRS, CDR2 YFSETQ. The CDR3 consists of 17 residues. The CDR3 nucleotides read TGCGCCAGCAGCTTGTCGACGACTAGCGGGGGCCACAATGAGCAGTTCTTC. This codes for CASSLSTTSGGHNEQFF.

This clonotype showed up just a few times. The chain couples TRBV6-5 to TRBJ2-3, with D perhaps matching TRBD1 (6 bases). V lost 2 bases to trimming and J lost 0 bases, with 9 bases between them. CDR1 is MNHEY, CDR2 SVGAGI, per germline. The CDR3 spans 15 residues. Written as DNA, the CDR3 is TGTGCCAGCAGTTACAACAGGGCTAGCACAGATACGCAGTATTTT. Translation: CASSYNRASTDTQYF.

This rearrangement joins TRBV24-1 to TRBJ2-7, with D maybe TRBD1 (6 bases). The CDR3 length is 17 residues. The germline gives CDR1 KGHDR, CDR2 SFDVKD. The ends were cut back, 5 bases at V and 0 bases at J, with 19 bases in the middle. CDR3 bases: TGTGCCACCAGTGTTAAGGTGGGGGCCAGGAGCTCCTACGAGCAGTACTTC. Residues: CATSVKVGARSSYEQYF.